This TCR beta chain was identified during a study of CD8 T cells in Susac syndrome (dated by TCRdb to the late 2010s). About the study as a whole: The study used repertoire sequencing to test whether antigen drove CD8+ T cell activation and differentiation in Susac syndrome. Results the study describes overall, beyond this receptor: The number of individuals in the TCR sequencing and HLA analysis was recognized as being relatively small.

Peripheral blood CD8+ and CD4+ T cells from healthy donors, Susac syndrome patients and multiple sclerosis patients were profiled using high-throughput TCR beta sequencing. The multiple sclerosis controls were treatment-naive patients whose relapsing-remitting disease, either stable or active, fulfilled the revised McDonald criteria. Bulk CD8+ and CD4+ T cells were purified by magnetic negative isolation, while CD8+ TEMRA cells were enriched using FACS. Blood was drawn into EDTA tubes, processed within 24 hours, and PBMCs were isolated by density gradient centrifugation. PBMCs intended for TCR sequencing were cryopreserved in liquid nitrogen and were subsequently thawed in a 37 degrees C water bath. A purity of at least 90% was achieved for sorted or isolated CD4+, CD8+ and CD8+ TEMRA cells. V loses 5 bases of germline sequence and J loses 0 bases, and the interval between the two ends is 5 bases. The CDR3 numbers 12 residues from cysteine through phenylalanine. Just the 36-base CDR3 DNA is kept, in frame starting at base 1. The germline V gene (reference sequence) gives CDR1 as DFQATT and CDR2 as SNEGSKA.

On this clonotype itself: There is no known antigen for this receptor. Base qualities are missing; no much larger clone stands one base away.

RNA was extracted using the RNeasy kit, and roughly 0.5 to 1 ug of the RNA was reverse transcribed with random hexamers. TCR beta CDR3 regions were amplified with the immunoSEQ multiplex PCR assay covering 54 Vbeta and 13 Jbeta segments. PCR amplification bias was corrected using a synthetic template baseline for primer optimization and computational correction. In the original analysis: Reads were annotated to V, D and J genes per IMGT and analyzed with immunoSEQ Analyzer, keeping only productive sequences. Clonality was calculated as one minus the Shannon entropy normalized by log2 of the number of productive unique sequences. Public and private clones were assessed among the 100 most prevalent clones of each patient and control. Susac-specific clones were defined as absent from healthy and MS cohorts, roughly 1,100 published viral clones and other ImmuneACCESS disease sequences. Through fastp at Q25 and MiXCR, TCRdb rebuilt clones from the public reads, retaining in-frame beta chains. CDR3 protein sequences are deduplicated, and each keeps its most common genes and DNA. These V and J calls derive from TCRdb rather than the authors' analysis. The sample records a few hundred thousand distinct CDR3 sequences, roughly 96% of which are singletons. 0.075% to 0.095% of the sample belongs to the ten largest clones.

This clonotype was sampled from a human donor with multiple sclerosis. Sample: CD4+ T cells from PBMCs. The chain employs TRBV20-1 and TRBJ2-1; the D segment cannot be called with confidence. The encoded CDR3 is CSAPRSYNEQFF. Here is the DNA: TGCAGTGCTCCCCGCTCCTACAATGAGCAGTTCTTC.